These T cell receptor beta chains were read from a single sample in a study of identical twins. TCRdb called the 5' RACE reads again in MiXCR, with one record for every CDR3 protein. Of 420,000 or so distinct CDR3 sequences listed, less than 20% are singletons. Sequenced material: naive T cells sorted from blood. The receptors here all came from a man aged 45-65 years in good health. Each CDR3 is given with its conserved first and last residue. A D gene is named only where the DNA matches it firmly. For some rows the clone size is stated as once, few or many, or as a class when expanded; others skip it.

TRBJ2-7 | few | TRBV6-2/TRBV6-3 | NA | TGTGCCAGCAGTTACTCGGCTACCCTCCTAAGGGGTGGCGAGCAGTACTTC | CASSYSATLLRGGEQYF
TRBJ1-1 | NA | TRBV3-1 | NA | TGTGCCACCAAGACTTCAGGCGTTGAAGCTTTCTTT | CATKTSGVEAFF
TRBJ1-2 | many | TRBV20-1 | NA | TGCAGTGCTAGAGATCTGACAGGTGGCGACTATGGCTACACCTTC | CSARDLTGGDYGYTF
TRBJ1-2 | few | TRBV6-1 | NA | TGTGCCAGCAGTGGCAGTGGGGGCAGGGGCTACACCTTC | CASSGSGGRGYTF
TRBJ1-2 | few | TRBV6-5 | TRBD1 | TGTGCCAGCAGTTACTCGACAGGGGGCGCCTATGGCTACACCTTC | CASSYSTGGAYGYTF
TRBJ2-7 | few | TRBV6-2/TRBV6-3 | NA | TGTGCCAGCAGTTACTCGAACAGGGATGGCCCCTACGAGCAGTACTTC | CASSYSNRDGPYEQYF
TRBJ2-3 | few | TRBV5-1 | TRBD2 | TGCGCCAGCACCCCCGCGGGAGGGATCCCAGATACGCAGTATTTT | CASTPAGGIPDTQYF
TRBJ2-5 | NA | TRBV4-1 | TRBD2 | TGCGCCAGCAGCCAAGTTAGCGGGGGGGTTCGTGAGACCCAGTACTTC | CASSQVSGGVRETQYF
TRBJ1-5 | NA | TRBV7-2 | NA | TGTGCCAGCAGCTTAGTTGGGGGGAACGATCAGCCCCAGCATTTT | CASSLVGGNDQPQHF
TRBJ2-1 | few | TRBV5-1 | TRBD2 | TGCGCCAGCAGCTTGGAACTAGCGTTTCGCAATGAGCAGTTCTTC | CASSLELAFRNEQFF
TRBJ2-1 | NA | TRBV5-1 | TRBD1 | TGCGCCAGCAGCTTGGATGGGACAGTCTACAATGAGCAGTTCTTC | CASSLDGTVYNEQFF
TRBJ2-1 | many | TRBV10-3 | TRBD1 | TGTGCCATCAGTGAGTGGCAGGGGGCGGACAATGAGCAGTTCTTC | CAISEWQGADNEQFF
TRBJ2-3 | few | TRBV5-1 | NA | TGCGCCAGCAGCTTGGGGGCAGATCTCTATGGGGGTACGCAGTATTTT | CASSLGADLYGGTQYF
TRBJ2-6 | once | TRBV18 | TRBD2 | TGTGCCAGCTCACCACGGACTAGCGGGGTATCTGGGGCCAACGTCCTGACTTTC | CASSPRTSGVSGANVLTF
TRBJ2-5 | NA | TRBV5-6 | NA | TGTGCCAGCAGCTTGGCCATGGGTAGACAGGTAGAGACCCAGTACTTC | CASSLAMGRQVETQYF
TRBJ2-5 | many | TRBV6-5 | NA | TGTGCCAGCAGTTACGTTCCGGGACTAGAGACCCAGTACTTC | CASSYVPGLETQYF
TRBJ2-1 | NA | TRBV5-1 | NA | TGCGCCAGCAGCTTGTTAGCGGTGTCCTACAATGAGCAGTTCTTC | CASSLLAVSYNEQFF
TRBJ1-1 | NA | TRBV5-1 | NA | TGCGCCAGCAGCATTTGGTCAGGGCGGACTGAAGCTTTCTTT | CASSIWSGRTEAFF
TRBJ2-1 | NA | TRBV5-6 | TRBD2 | TGTGCCAGCAGCTGGAGACTAGCGGGGGGTCCCCGCTCCTACAATGAGCAGTTCTTC | CASSWRLAGGPRSYNEQFF
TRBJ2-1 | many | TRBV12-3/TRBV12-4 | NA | TGTGCCAGCAGTTTATTAGCGCCCTCCTACAATGAGCAGTTCTTC | CASSLLAPSYNEQFF
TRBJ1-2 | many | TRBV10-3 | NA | TGTGCCATCAGTGAGTCGAGGGAATTGCCTAGCGGCTACACCTTC | CAISESRELPSGYTF
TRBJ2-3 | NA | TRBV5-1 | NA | TGCGCCAGCAGCGCTCCTAGCACAGATACGCAGTATTTT | CASSAPSTDTQYF
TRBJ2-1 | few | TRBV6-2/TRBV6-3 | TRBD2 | TGTGCCAGCAGTAAGCTAGCGGGAGGGCCCTCCAATGAGCAGTTCTTC | CASSKLAGGPSNEQFF
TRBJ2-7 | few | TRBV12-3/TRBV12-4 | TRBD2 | TGTGCCAGCAGTTTGTATCGACTAGCTGGCGAGCAGTACTTC | CASSLYRLAGEQYF
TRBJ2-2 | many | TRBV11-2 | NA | TGTGCCAGCAACAGTCGGACCGGGGAGCTGTTTTTT | CASNSRTGELFF
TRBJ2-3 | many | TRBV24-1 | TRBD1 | TGTGCCACCAGGACTACCGGGACAGGGGTCACAGATACGCAGTATTTT | CATRTTGTGVTDTQYF
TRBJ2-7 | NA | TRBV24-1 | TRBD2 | TGTGCCACCAGTCTCGGGGCTAGCGGGACCTACGAGCAGTACTTC | CATSLGASGTYEQYF
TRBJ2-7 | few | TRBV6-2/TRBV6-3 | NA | TGTGCCAGCAGTTACCGGCAAGAAGTCTACGAGCAGTACTTC | CASSYRQEVYEQYF
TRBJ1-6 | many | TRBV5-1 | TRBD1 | TGCGCCAGCGGCGAGACAGGGTCCTCACCCCTCCACTTT | CASGETGSSPLHF
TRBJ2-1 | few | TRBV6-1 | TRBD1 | TGTGCCAGCAGCGGACAGGGGAGGAACAATGAGCAGTTCTTC | CASSGQGRNNEQFF
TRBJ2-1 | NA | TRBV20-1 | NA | TGCAGTGCTAGAGAACCAGCTGCCCCGGGAGTGGGGTTCTTC | CSAREPAAPGVGFF
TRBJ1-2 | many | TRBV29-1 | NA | TGCAGCGTGGGGGGGGCGGATGGCTACACCTTC | CSVGGADGYTF
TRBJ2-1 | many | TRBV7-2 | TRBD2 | TGTGCCAGCAGCCTCTGGACTAGCGGGGTTGCCAATGAGCAGTTCTTC | CASSLWTSGVANEQFF
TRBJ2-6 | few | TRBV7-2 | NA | TGTGCCAGCAGCTTATTAACGAGCTCTGGGGCCAACGTCCTGACTTTC | CASSLLTSSGANVLTF
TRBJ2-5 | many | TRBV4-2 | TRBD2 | TGTGCCAGCAGCCAGGGACTAGCGGGGGGGCCAGGAGAGACCCAGTACTTC | CASSQGLAGGPGETQYF
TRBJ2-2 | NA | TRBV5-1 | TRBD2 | TGCGCCAGCAGCTGGGGACTAGCGGTAAACACCGGGGAGCTGTTTTTT | CASSWGLAVNTGELFF
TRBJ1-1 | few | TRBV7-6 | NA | TGTGCCAGCAGCTGGACACGGTACACTGAAGCTTTCTTT | CASSWTRYTEAFF
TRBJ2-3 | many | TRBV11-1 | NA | TGTGCCAGCAGCTTAGCCCCCGGGGGGCACCAACGACCAGATACGCAGTATTTT | CASSLAPGGHQRPDTQYF
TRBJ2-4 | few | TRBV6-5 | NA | TGTGCCAGCAGTTACTCGACTGGGGTCAAAAACATTCAGTACTTC | CASSYSTGVKNIQYF
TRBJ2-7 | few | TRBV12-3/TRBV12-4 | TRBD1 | TGTGCCAGCGCCGGACAGGGGAGCTACGAGCAGTACTTC | CASAGQGSYEQYF
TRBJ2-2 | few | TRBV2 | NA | TGTGCCAGCAGTGAACCGTCTCATACCGGGGAGCTGTTTTTT | CASSEPSHTGELFF
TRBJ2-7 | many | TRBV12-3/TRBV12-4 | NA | TGTGCCAGCAGTCCAGGGATCCACGAGCAGTACTTC | CASSPGIHEQYF
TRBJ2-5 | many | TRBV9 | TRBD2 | TGTGCCAGCAGCGTAGAAGCGGGAGCATGGGAAGAGACCCAGTACTTC | CASSVEAGAWEETQYF
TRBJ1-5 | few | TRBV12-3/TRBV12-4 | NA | TGTGCCAGCAGTTTACGGCGGGACAAGGGTCAGCCCCAGCATTTT | CASSLRRDKGQPQHF
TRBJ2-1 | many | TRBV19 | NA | TGTGCCAGTAGTATTTCAAGCTACAATGAGCAGTTCTTC | CASSISSYNEQFF
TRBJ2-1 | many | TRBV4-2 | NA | TGTGCCAGCAGCCCCTCCTCGGTGCAGACCTACAATGAGCAGTTCTTC | CASSPSSVQTYNEQFF
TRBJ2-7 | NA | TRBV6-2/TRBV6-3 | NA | TGTGGTCAGGGGCACGGCGAGCAGTACTTC | CGQGHGEQYF
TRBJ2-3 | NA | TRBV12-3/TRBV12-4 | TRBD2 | TGTGCCAGCAGACCTCCGGGACTAGCGGGAGTTGCAGATACGCAGTATTTT | CASRPPGLAGVADTQYF
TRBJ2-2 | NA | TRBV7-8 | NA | TGTGCCAGCAGCTCCCCGGGGCCTAGGGTCACCGGGGAGCTGTTTTTT | CASSSPGPRVTGELFF
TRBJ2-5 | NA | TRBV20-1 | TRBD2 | TGCAGTGCTAGACGTGGACGGGGGGATCCCATTAACCAAGAGACCCAGTACTTC | CSARRGRGDPINQETQYF
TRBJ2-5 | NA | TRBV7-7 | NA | TGTGCCAGCAGCCTAAATCCGGGACACCAAGAGACCCAGTACTTC | CASSLNPGHQETQYF
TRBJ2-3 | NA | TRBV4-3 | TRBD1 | TGCGCCAGCACCCGGGACAGAAACACAGATACGCAGTATTTT | CASTRDRNTDTQYF
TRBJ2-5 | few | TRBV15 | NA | TGTGCCACCAGCAGCGGGCCGGGGGACCAAGAGACCCAGTACTTC | CATSSGPGDQETQYF
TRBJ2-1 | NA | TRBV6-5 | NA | TGTGCCAGCAGCCACGAGGGGGGTGAGCAGTTCTTC | CASSHEGGEQFF
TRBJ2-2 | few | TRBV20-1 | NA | TGCAGTGCCAGACAGGGAGGGGGGGAGCTGTTTTTT | CSARQGGGELFF
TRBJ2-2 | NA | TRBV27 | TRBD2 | TGTGCCAGCAGTTTCCTAGTAGCGGGGGGAACCGGGGAGCTGTTTTTT | CASSFLVAGGTGELFF
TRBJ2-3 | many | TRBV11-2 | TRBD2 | TGTGCCAGCAGCCCTGGGGCTAGCGGGCGTAGCACAGATACGCAGTATTTT | CASSPGASGRSTDTQYF